The 29 T cell receptor beta chains below all came from one sample that was sequenced in a study of T cells in Graves' hyperthyroidism and ophthalmopathy. Authors of the study amplified TCR beta CDR3 regions from RNA transcripts. HTBI primers drove first-round RT-PCR of the TCR CDR3. TCRdb reprocessed the multiplex PCR reads via MiXCR and lists one record per CDR3 protein. The sample lists 89,000 or so distinct CDR3 sequences, around 37% occurring once. The sequencing input was peripheral blood or thyroid tissue (not recorded which). These receptors were collected from a woman in her 30s with Graves' hyperthyroidism.

To note about this clonotype: Because the CDR3 is missing its conserved closing phenylalanine or tryptophan, this is likely a read error. This rearrangement joins TRBV15 to TRBJ2-5, with 9 bases lining up with TRBD2. The CDR3 has 14 residues. Germline assignment: CDR1 LNHNV and CDR2 YYDKDF (reference sequence). Germline trimming cut 5 bases from V and 5 bases from J; bases unmatched to any gene: 6. CDR3 residues: CATSGTLAGETQYL. DNA of the CDR3: TGTGCCACCAGCGGCACACTAGCGGGCGAGACCCAGTACCTC.

Many counts were recorded for this clonotype. At one of its ends the junction is not consistent with the germline gene, which may arise from a read error. This chain connects TRBV6-5 to TRBJ1-5, with 8 bases lining up with TRBD1. CDR3 length: 15 residues. The germline V gene encodes CDR1 MNHEY and CDR2 SVGAGI. CDR3 protein: CASSYSGTGTQPQHF. CDR3 bases: TGTGCCAGCAGCTACTCAGGGACAGGCACGCAGCCCCAGCATTTT.

The chain couples TRBV18 to TRBJ1-1; perhaps TRBD1 as D (5 bases). Germline V gives CDR1 KGHSH, CDR2 LQKENI. The CDR3 runs to 15 residues. Between the trimmed V and J ends, which lost 8 bases and 4 bases, there was a span of 20 bases. CDR3: CASAPWDGRSTEAFF. DNA of the CDR3: TGTGCCAGCGCCCCCTGGGACGGGAGATCCACTGAAGCTTTCTTT. Looking up the rest from reference TRBV18 and TRBJ1-1 gives the full variable domain: NAGVMQNPRHLVRRRGQEARLRCSPMKGHSHVYWYRQLPEEGLKFMVYLQKENIIDESGMPKERFSAEFPKEGPSILRIQQVVRGDSAAYFCASAPWDGRSTEAFFGQGTRLTVV.

Comments on this clonotype: Just one base apart from a much larger clone, this may be a read error. V and J are TRBV6-1 and TRBJ1-1; D might be TRBD1 (6 bases). Trimming shortened V by 6 bases and J by 1 base, and 18 bases separated the two germline ends. CDR3 size: 16 residues. Germline V lookup: CDR1 MNHNS, CDR2 SASEGT. CDR3: CASSERIPDRNTEAFF. The CDR3 DNA is TGTGCCAGCAGCGAACGAATACCGGACAGGAACACTGAAGCTTTCTTT.

Turning to this clonotype: Given a much more abundant clone one base away, this may be a read error. CDR3 bases: TGTGCCAGCAGCCAAGACGAAACCTTTGCAACTAGTGAAAAACTGTTTTTT. Its protein is CASSQDETFATSEKLFF. This rearrangement joins TRBV7-9 to TRBJ1-4; D is unresolved. The CDR3 loop spans 17 amino acids. The germline gives CDR1 SEHNR, CDR2 FQNEAQ (reference sequence).

In nucleotides, the CDR3 is TGTGCCACCAGGGGGGTCAACGATCAGCCCCAGCATTTT. This sequence encodes CATRGVNDQPQHF. The chain uses TRBV10-3 and TRBJ1-5; TRBD1 aligns across 7 bases. This CDR3 has 13 residues. Looked up from germline, CDR1 is ENHRY and CDR2 is SYGVKD. The junction had 8 bases not matched to a gene; V was cut back by 10 bases and J by 5 bases.

The chain combines TRBV7-9 with TRBJ1-2; no reliable D call. The V gene lost 3 bases and the J gene lost 4 bases, with 18 bases spanning the gap. Germline values: CDR1 SEHNR, CDR2 FQNEAQ (reference sequence). The CDR3 has 16 amino acids. Here the CDR3 reads CASSLVDIQVGYGYTF. The CDR3, as DNA: TGTGCCAGCAGCTTGGTTGACATACAAGTAGGCTATGGCTACACCTTC.

Remarks on this clonotype: A much more abundant neighbour one base away suggests this may be a read error. The rearrangement joins TRBV7-2 to TRBJ2-3; no firm D call. The V end was cut by 5 bases, the J end by 5 bases, with 17 bases between. This CDR3 has 15 amino acids. Germline CDR1 is SGHTA and CDR2 is FQGNSA. The CDR3 DNA is TGTGCCAGCAGCCCACGCCAGGCGGCCCGAGATACGCAGTATTTT. Translation: CASSPRQAARDTQYF.

The table lists this clonotype with many counts. The chain couples TRBV5-1 to TRBJ2-7; TRBD2 might be the D (5 bases). Germline V CDR1 and CDR2: SGHRS, YFSETQ. Between the trimmed V and J ends, which lost 1 base and 2 bases, there was a span of 16 bases. The length of the CDR3 is 16 residues. The CDR3: CASSLITVEGPYEQYF. DNA for the CDR3: TGCGCCAGCAGCTTGATAACAGTCGAGGGTCCCTACGAGCAGTACTTC.

Ten or more counts support this clonotype. The V and J genes are TRBV12-3 or TRBV12-4 and TRBJ1-4; TRBD1 agrees at 9 bases. This CDR3 has 15 residues. V lost 5 bases, J lost 8 bases, and 9 bases stayed unmatched. Here the CDR3 DNA reads TGTGCCAGCAGTGCCGCGGGACAGGGATGGGAAAAACTGTTTTTT. Protein: CASSAAGQGWEKLFF.

This clonotype was recorded many times. The chain combines TRBV12-3 or TRBV12-4 with TRBJ1-1; possibly TRBD1 for D (6 bases). The CDR3 has 18 amino acids. V was pared by 3 bases and J by 0 bases, with 20 bases between. CDR3 protein: CASSFKGSGGFMNTEAFF. DNA of the CDR3: TGTGCCAGCAGTTTTAAGGGGTCTGGGGGCTTCATGAACACTGAAGCTTTCTTT.

J is TRBJ1-6 and V is TRBV28, with TRBD1 matching over 9 bases. V lost 9 bases, J lost 8 bases, and 8 bases stayed unmatched. The germline V gene has CDR1 MDHEN and CDR2 SYDVKM. The CDR3 is made up of 14 amino acids. The CDR3 nucleotides read TGTGCCAGTGACCGGGACAGGGCTGATTCACCCCTCCACTTT. Protein product: CASDRDRADSPLHF.

V and J are TRBV9 and TRBJ1-5; no clear D. V was trimmed by 5 bases and J by 1 base, leaving 13 bases between them. The CDR3 consists of 15 residues. Per the germline V gene, CDR1 is SGDLS and CDR2 is YYNGEE. The CDR3 DNA sequence: TGTGCCAGCAGTTTAGCCGGGAACAGCAATCAGCCCCAGCATTTT. It encodes CASSLAGNSNQPQHF.

This clonotype appeared many times. The rearrangement uses TRBV7-9 and TRBJ2-2, with unresolved D. CDR1 SEHNR and CDR2 FQNEAQ come from the germline V gene (reference sequence). Trimming left V 8 bases short and J 4 bases short, with 20 bases between. The CDR3 is 16 residues long. CDR3 sequence (DNA): TGTGCCAGCCGCCTTCCTTATTCCACCGGCACCGGGGAGCTGTTTTTT. Translating gives CASRLPYSTGTGELFF.

Turning to this clonotype: This CDR3 fails to terminate in the conserved phenylalanine or tryptophan, so it likely reflects a read error. The chain is built from TRBV12-3 or TRBV12-4 and TRBJ1-2; TRBD1 is a possible D gene (5 bases). The length of the CDR3 is 11 residues. The V end lost 6 bases, the J end lost 9 bases, and 11 bases lay between the germline ends. The CDR3 nucleotides read TGTGCCAGCAGCCAAGGGGCTAGCTACACCCTC. Amino acids: CASSQGASYTL.

Notes on this clonotype: The CDR3 does not close with the conserved phenylalanine or tryptophan, likely indicating a read error. It is unclear where the CDR3 begins or ends on the DNA, so no DNA is shown, and the CDR3 is as TCRdb lists it. V and J are TRBV20-1 and TRBJ1-1; the DNA was not compared with TRBD1, the D call given in the table. The germline CDR1 and CDR2 sequences are DFQATT and SNEGSKA (reference sequence). The length of the CDR3 is 14 amino acids, counting both ends. CDR3 residues: CSARDPQGSTEVSL.

The chain has TRBV15 and TRBJ1-4; 7 bases align to TRBD1. CDR1 is LNHNV, CDR2 YYDKDF, per germline (reference sequence). J gave up 7 bases and V 3 bases, and 11 bases lay outside the gene matches. The CDR3 contains 16 residues. The CDR3 is CATSSARQGLAEKLFF. CDR3 sequence (DNA): TGTGCCACCAGCAGTGCCCGACAGGGATTAGCTGAAAAACTGTTTTTT.

This clonotype was recorded at least ten times. The rearrangement links TRBV28 to TRBJ1-4, with a weak D call TRBD1 (6 bases). V was pared by 6 bases and J by 8 bases, with 13 bases between. This CDR3 contains 13 residues. Germline CDR1 reads MDHEN; CDR2 reads SYDVKM. The CDR3 loop is CASSTGLGEKLFF. CDR3 coding DNA: TGTGCCAGCAGCACAGGGCTGGGGGAAAAACTGTTTTTT.

CDR3 coding DNA: TGTGCCAGCAGCTTACGGCAGGGTGATAGGGAGCAGTTCTTC. The encoded protein is CASSLRQGDREQFF. The rearrangement links TRBV7-9 to TRBJ2-1, with D possibly being TRBD1 (5 bases). The CDR3 is 14 residues long. Trimming left V 2 bases short and J 10 bases short, with 15 bases between. The germline V gene encodes CDR1 SEHNR and CDR2 FQNEAQ (reference sequence).

The chain couples TRBV13 to TRBJ2-7; the D gene is possibly TRBD1 (6 bases). This CDR3 region has 12 residues. Germline V gene lookup returns CDR1 PRHDT and CDR2 FYEKMQ (reference sequence). Trimming cost V 5 bases and J 9 bases, with 14 bases left between them. The CDR3 sequence is CASSARGRAQYF. Here the CDR3 DNA reads TGTGCCAGCAGCGCCAGGGGCCGGGCGCAGTACTTC.

Ten or more counts support this clonotype. The chain uses TRBV5-1 and TRBJ2-5; no definite D call. V was shortened by 0 bases and J by 2 bases, with 8 bases between the two germline ends. The germline V gene has CDR1 SGHRS and CDR2 YFSETQ. This CDR3 contains 14 residues. The CDR3 here is CASSLGTNQETQYF. The CDR3 bases are TGCGCCAGCAGCTTGGGTACTAATCAAGAGACCCAGTACTTC.

This clonotype was recorded at least ten times. The chain combines TRBV5-6 with TRBJ1-2; weak D call: TRBD1 (5 bases). Germline CDR1 is SGHDT and CDR2 is YYEEEE. Between the trimmed V and J ends, which lost 1 base and 4 bases, there was a span of 14 bases. This CDR3 has 15 amino acids. The CDR3 coding sequence is TGTGCCAGCAGCTTGATGGGACGGAAGATCTATGGCTACACCTTC. Translating it yields CASSLMGRKIYGYTF.

This clonotype was observed many times. The gene calls are TRBV11-2 and TRBJ2-2; 11 bases align to TRBD2. This CDR3 is built from 16 residues. V trimming: 5 bases; J trimming: 7 bases; junction bases outside the gene matches: 9. Germline assignment: CDR1 SGHAT and CDR2 FQNNGV. The CDR3 is CASSGGLAALIGELFF. CDR3 DNA: TGTGCCAGCAGCGGGGGACTAGCGGCCCTAATCGGGGAGCTGTTTTTT.

The chain recombines TRBV20-1 with TRBJ2-5, with TRBD2 as a possible D gene (6 bases). The germline V and J ends were trimmed by 6 bases and 2 bases, with 19 bases remaining between them. The CDR3 length is 15 residues. Per the germline V gene, CDR1 is DFQATT and CDR2 is SNEGSKA (reference sequence). CDR3 amino acids: CSASIPGSGQETQYF. The DNA for the CDR3 is TGCAGTGCCAGCATCCCCGGGAGCGGACAAGAGACCCAGTACTTC.

The sample holds many counts of this clonotype. The chain links TRBV24-1 to TRBJ2-5; no firm D call. There are 14 residues in the CDR3. The V end lost 4 bases, the J end lost 2 bases, and 10 bases lay between the germline ends. Germline values: CDR1 KGHDR, CDR2 SFDVKD. In DNA form, the CDR3 reads TGTGCCACCAGTGACGTCACCCGTCAAGAGACCCAGTACTTC. Residues: CATSDVTRQETQYF.

This clonotype was found many times. This chain uses TRBV6-5 with TRBJ2-7, with D tentatively TRBD2 (5 bases). The CDR3 sequence is 15 residues long. The V end was cut by 6 bases, the J end by 2 bases, with 17 bases between. From germline, CDR1 is MNHEY and CDR2 SVGAGI. The CDR3 DNA follows: TGTGCCAGCAGAGACCATACTAGTATCACCTACGAGCAGTACTTC. It specifies CASRDHTSITYEQYF.

The chain carries TRBV7-8 and TRBJ1-5, with D possibly matching TRBD1 (6 bases). Germline CDR1 and CDR2: SGHVS and FQNEAQ. V gave up 4 bases and J gave up 7 bases, with 17 bases separating them. This CDR3 is 15 amino acids long. The CDR3 coding sequence is TGTGCCAGCAGCTCAGGGGCAGGGGATCAGCAGCCCCAGCATTTT. As protein: CASSSGAGDQQPQHF.

This chain joins TRBV24-1 and TRBJ2-3, with D possibly being TRBD1 or TRBD2 (7 bases each). CDR1 and CDR2 from the germline V gene are KGHDR and SFDVKD. The V gene lost 8 bases and the J gene lost 2 bases, with 16 bases spanning the gap. The CDR3 sequence is 15 residues long. CDR3: CATKAGQFNTDTQYF. The CDR3 nucleotides are TGTGCCACCAAAGCGGGACAGTTTAACACAGATACGCAGTATTTT.

This clonotype has a handful of counts. V and J are TRBV6-5 and TRBJ1-6; no clear D. V lost 8 bases and J lost 0, with 14 bases in between. The CDR3 runs to 16 residues. The germline CDR1 and CDR2 sequences are MNHEY and SVGAGI. The DNA of the CDR3 is TGTGCCAGCTCACCAACGAGGAGCTCCTATAATTCACCCCTCCACTTT. This gives the protein CASSPTRSSYNSPLHF.